This TCR beta chain emerged from a study of response to subunit inactivated influenza vaccine. Study results and caveats: Authors suggested each seasonal flu vaccination may recruit only limited numbers of new T cells.

MiXCR was run by TCRdb on the RT-PCR reads, yielding one entry per CDR3 protein. Of about 780,000 distinct CDR3 sequences detected, around 20% appear once; the ten largest clones hold roughly a tenth. As for this clonotype: What it binds is unknown.

Unmatched junction bases numbered 8, after V lost 3 bases and J lost 8 bases. This CDR3 region has 16 residues. Germline V lookup: CDR1 LGHNA, CDR2 YSLEER. The source material was PBMCs from blood, sampled roughly 5 days after vaccination. The chain joins TRBV4-3 to TRBJ2-1; the match to TRBD2 covers 12 bases. The receptor was derived from a middle-aged man who received an inactivated influenza vaccine. DNA of the CDR3: TGCGCCAGCAGCCATCCCGGGACTAGCGGGTCCCATGAGCAGTTCTTC. It encodes CASSHPGTSGSHEQFF.